These T cell receptor beta chains were read from a single sample in a study of T cell responses to AZD1222 COVID-19 vaccine. Produced via immunoSEQ multiplex PCR; TCRdb's table is partial and in-frame only. The sample holds roughly 100,000 clones, more than 85% seen once. The sample consisted of peripheral blood, taken on day 0 of AZD1222 vaccination. The receptors were gathered from an adult in good health. The CDR3 runs from the conserved cysteine through the conserved F or W.

>TRBV5-8|TRBJ2-7
CASSWTGYEQYF
>TRBV28|TRBJ1-6
CASSRQGSSSPLHF
>TRBV19|TRBJ1-3
CASSPRQGASGNTIYF
>TRBV6-5|TRBJ1-5
CASHPNSNQPQHF
>TRBV7-3|TRBJ2-1
CASSLDTGAYNEQFF
>TRBV30|TRBJ1-1
CAGGTSNTEAFF
>TRBV4-1|TRBJ2-1
CASSHPGLAGGDSYNEQFF
>TRBV6-6|TRBJ1-4
CASSPSVEKLFF
>TRBV27|TRBJ2-7
CASSFEAGASYEQYF
>TRBV2|TRBJ2-3
CASSAWDTQYF
>TRBV15|TRBJ1-1
CATSRDIGQMNTEAFF
>TRBV11-3|TRBJ2-2
CASSLAPDRAGTGELFF
>TRBV6-5|TRBJ2-4
CASRASGAGKNIQYF
>TRBV7-9|TRBJ1-4
CASSRGGGEKLFF
>TRBV3-1/TRBV3-2|TRBJ2-7
CASSQDGGGYEQYF
>TRBV4-2|TRBJ1-6
CASSQERTGNSPLHF
>TRBV21-1|TRBJ1-6
CASSTHGGASYSSPLHF
>TRBV18|TRBJ1-6
CASSPLGQGNSPLHF
>TRBV2|TRBJ1-1
CASSLLKTGPEAFF
>TRBV9|TRBJ2-1
CASSADGSYNEQFF
>TRBV5-1|TRBJ2-7
CASSLVAGGTYEQYF
>TRBV10-2|TRBJ2-2
CASGLLRDTGELFF
>TRBV7-9|TRBJ1-3
CASSSHSSGNTIYF
>TRBV7-3|TRBJ2-3
CASSLIGTGVTDTQYF
>TRBV19|TRBJ2-7
CASSPAIRYEQYF
>TRBV5-6|TRBJ1-2
CASSPRGSRYGYTF
>TRBV6-2/TRBV6-3|TRBJ1-2
CASSYLGGVYGYTF
>TRBV27|TRBJ2-2
CASSLRSGVPGELFF
>TRBV6-5|TRBJ1-2
CASRRTRDNYGYTF
>TRBV19|TRBJ2-2
CASRAGQNTGELFF
>TRBV25-1|TRBJ2-4
CASRKTGDGTQYF
>TRBV27|TRBJ2-7
CASRPGQTIYEQYF
>TRBV23-1|TRBJ1-3
CASRHWTGSLGNTIYF
>TRBV9|TRBJ2-5
CASSVGLAGGETQYF
>TRBV7-2|TRBJ1-6
CASNVPRGSSPLHF
>TRBV14|TRBJ1-4
CASSQGGTGRATNEKLFF
>TRBV2|TRBJ2-7
CASSEDGNEQYF
>TRBV18|TRBJ2-7
CASSPGQGAYEQYF
>TRBV7-2|TRBJ2-5
CASSPVSGGGETQYF
>TRBV6-5|TRBJ2-1
CASSPRLAGWNEQFF
>TRBV27|TRBJ2-2
CASSFQTTPGRDGELFF
>TRBV18|TRBJ2-7
CASSPRVGYEQYF
>TRBV6-1|TRBJ2-7
CASSDSGGRYEQYF
>TRBV28|TRBJ2-1
CASGGLVPNEQFF
>TRBV13|TRBJ1-6
CASSPPGQGNNSPLHF
>TRBV2|TRBJ2-7
CASSGLPGGYEQYF
>TRBV5-1|TRBJ2-3
CASSRLAGSTDTQYF
>TRBV5-1|TRBJ1-1
CASRATTEAFF
>TRBV12-5|TRBJ2-7
CASGLVLGPLYEQYF
>TRBV7-8|TRBJ2-5
CASSRDQETQYF